This TCR beta chain derives from a study of T-cell memory formation after mild COVID-19. Trimming left V 5 bases short and J 11 bases short, with 18 bases between. The germline V gene has CDR1 DFQATT and CDR2 SNEGSKA (reference sequence). CDR3 length equals 13 residues. Libraries for TCRalpha and TCRbeta carried sample barcodes and unique molecular identifiers via 5'RACE. TCRdb used MiXCR to reprocess the 5' RACE reads, holding one entry per CDR3 protein. The sample holds 10,000 to 15,000 distinct CDR3 sequences, 15% to 20% seen once. The table lists this clonotype with many counts. The sequenced material came from PBMCs or a T cell subset sorted from them (not recorded which). The chain recombines TRBV20-1 with TRBJ1-4; no clear D gene. The receptor was isolated from a man aged 18-30 years who had mild COVID-19 (a few samples of this study predate the infection). Cell type and time point are not known. CDR3 DNA sequence: TGCAGTGCTCGTGAAGAGTTCCGGGCGAAACTGTTTTTT. The encoded protein is CSAREEFRAKLFF.